This TCR beta chain was captured in a study of HIV-infected patients and healthy controls. Germline V CDR1 and CDR2: LNHDA, SQIVND (reference sequence). V shed 6 bases and J 0 bases; nucleotides not matched to a gene: 6. The CDR3 totals 17 residues. TCRdb processed the 5' RACE reads anew with MiXCR; each CDR3 protein has one entry. The table lists tens of thousands of distinct CDR3 sequences, about 16% of them singletons, with 5.5% to 6% in the top ten. This clonotype showed up just a few times. Sequenced: CD4+ T cells from blood. The receptor comes from a human donor in good health. This chain joins TRBV19 and TRBJ2-6; TRBD1 agrees at 9 bases. CDR3 residues: CASSKGTGISGANVLTF. CDR3 nucleotides: TGTGCCAGTAGCAAAGGGACAGGGATCTCTGGGGCCAACGTCCTGACTTTC.